The following is a T cell receptor (beta chain) sequence with its context. Germline CDR1 SQVTM, CDR2 ANQGSEA. CDR3 length equals 13 residues. The ends were cut back, 8 bases at V and 4 bases at J, with 17 bases in the middle. Treatment denoted: oral pan-JAK inhibitor, 5-10 mg twice daily. The data originate from a study of CD8+ T cells in alopecia areata. Study as a whole: The protocol delivered tofacitinib for 6 to 18 months, then withdrew it for 6 months. Percentage of affected scalp area was the basis on which treated patients' severity was scored.

It was cDNA, reverse transcribed from extracted RNA, that served as the sequencing template. The table came from immunoSEQ multiplex PCR; TCRdb's copy has only in-frame clones and leaves some out. The repertoire consists of some 150,000 clones, with less than 75% occurring once and the leading ten covering under 20%. The source is a human donor with alopecia areata. The chain uses TRBV29-1 and TRBJ1-1; tentative D call: TRBD1 (5 bases). The specimen comprised CD4+ T cells sorted from blood, sampled at approximately week 61, from a patient treated with tofacitinib. The CDR3 nucleotides are TGCAGCACCTTACCGGCAGGGAGCACTGAAGCTTTCTTT. Translating it yields CSTLPAGSTEAFF.